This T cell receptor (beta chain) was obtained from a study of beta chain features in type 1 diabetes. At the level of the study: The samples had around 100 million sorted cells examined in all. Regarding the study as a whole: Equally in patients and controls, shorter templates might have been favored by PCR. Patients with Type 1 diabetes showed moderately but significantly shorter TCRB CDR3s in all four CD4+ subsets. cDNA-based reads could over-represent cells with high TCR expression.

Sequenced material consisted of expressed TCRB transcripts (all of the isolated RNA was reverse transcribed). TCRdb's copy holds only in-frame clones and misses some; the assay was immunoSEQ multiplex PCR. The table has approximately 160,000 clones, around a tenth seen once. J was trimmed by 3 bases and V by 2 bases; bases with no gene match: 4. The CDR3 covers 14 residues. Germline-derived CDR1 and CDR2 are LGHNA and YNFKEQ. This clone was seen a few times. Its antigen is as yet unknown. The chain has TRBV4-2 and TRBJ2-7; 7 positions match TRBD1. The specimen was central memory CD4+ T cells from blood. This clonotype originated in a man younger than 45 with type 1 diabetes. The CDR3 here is CASSQTGQNYEQYF. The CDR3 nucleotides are TGTGCCAGCAGCCAAACGGGACAGAACTACGAGCAGTACTTC.